This TCR beta chain was profiled in a study of a mutant IDH1 vaccine in newly diagnosed glioma. Findings and limits, study-wide: Pseudoprogression appeared unlinked to shifts in leading peripheral T cell clonotypes.

Specified time point: week 23, last vaccination. Doses of 300 ug of mutant IDH1 20-mer peptide were given with topical imiquimod. New IDH1-mutant, ATRX-lost WHO grade 3 or 4 astrocytomas occurred in donors. Measured with immunoSEQ multiplex PCR; TCRdb has only the in-frame clones, and not every one. This table has 35,000 to 50,000 clones, less than 95% appearing once. The V gene end was trimmed by 2 bases and the J gene end by 3 bases; junction bases not matched to a gene: 11. Germline V gives CDR1 MGHRA, CDR2 YSYEKL. There are 18 residues in the CDR3. About this clone: Its antigen is currently unknown.

The source material was PBMCs, sampled from a glioma patient whose treatment included an IDH1 peptide vaccine. This sequence originates from a man aged 50 or older with glioma. J is TRBJ2-3 and V is TRBV4-1; 10 bases align to TRBD1. Here the CDR3 reads CASSQNPGQGYLTDTQYF. CDR3 nucleotides: TGCGCCAGCAGCCAAAATCCGGGACAGGGGTATTTGACAGATACGCAGTATTTT.